Listed below are T cell receptor beta chains from one sample, sequenced in a study of T-cell memory formation after mild COVID-19. TCRdb called the 5' RACE reads again in MiXCR, with one record for every CDR3 protein. The sample contains about 140,000 distinct CDR3 sequences, about 15% of which appear only once. Source material: PBMCs or a T cell subset sorted from them (not recorded which). These receptors were collected from an adult woman who had mild COVID-19 (a few samples of this study predate the infection). Cell type and time point are not known. Each CDR3 is given with its conserved first and last residue. The D gene is left open where the match is weak. Clone size, where shown, is once, few, many, or a class for clones that have expanded.

j_gene: TRBJ1-1; len: 13; d_gene: NA; v_gene: TRBV7-2; abundance: few; CDR3aa: CASSSRPNTEAFF; CDR3nt: TGTGCCAGCAGCTCTAGACCAAACACTGAAGCTTTCTTT
j_gene: TRBJ2-1; len: 16; d_gene: TRBD2; v_gene: TRBV7-2; abundance: NA; CDR3aa: CASSFSTSGGANEQFF; CDR3nt: TGTGCCAGCAGCTTTTCGACTAGCGGGGGGGCCAATGAGCAGTTCTTC
j_gene: TRBJ2-3; len: 17; d_gene: TRBD2; v_gene: TRBV7-6; abundance: NA; CDR3aa: CASSLVGSGGNTDTQYF; CDR3nt: TGTGCCAGCAGCTTAGTTGGGAGCGGGGGGAACACAGATACGCAGTATTTT
j_gene: TRBJ2-1; len: 16; d_gene: TRBD2; v_gene: TRBV12-3/TRBV12-4; abundance: few; CDR3aa: CASSLGGGRADNEQFF; CDR3nt: TGTGCCAGCAGTTTAGGGGGCGGGAGGGCCGACAATGAGCAGTTCTTC
j_gene: TRBJ2-3; len: 14; d_gene: TRBD2; v_gene: TRBV4-2; abundance: many; CDR3aa: CASSQGTSADTQYF; CDR3nt: TGTGCCAGCAGCCAAGGGACTAGCGCAGATACGCAGTATTTT
j_gene: TRBJ2-2; len: 13; d_gene: NA; v_gene: TRBV4-3; abundance: NA; CDR3aa: CASGQPNTGELFF; CDR3nt: TGCGCCAGTGGACAGCCGAACACCGGGGAGCTGTTTTTT
j_gene: TRBJ1-2; len: 13; d_gene: TRBD1; v_gene: TRBV6-5; abundance: many; CDR3aa: CASSPGQGRGYTF; CDR3nt: TGTGCCAGCAGTCCGGGACAGGGCAGGGGCTACACCTTC
j_gene: TRBJ2-7; len: 12; d_gene: NA; v_gene: TRBV20-1; abundance: NA; CDR3aa: CSATGIRNEQYF; CDR3nt: TGCAGTGCTACAGGGATTCGGAACGAGCAGTACTTC
j_gene: TRBJ2-4; len: 13; d_gene: TRBD1; v_gene: TRBV12-3/TRBV12-4; abundance: NA; CDR3aa: CASRDRGANIQYF; CDR3nt: TGTGCCAGCAGGGACAGGGGGGCAAACATTCAGTACTTC
j_gene: TRBJ2-7; len: 14; d_gene: TRBD1; v_gene: TRBV5-1; abundance: many; CDR3aa: CASSFTGVSYEQYF; CDR3nt: TGCGCCAGCAGCTTCACAGGGGTCTCCTACGAGCAGTACTTC
j_gene: TRBJ2-7; len: 13; d_gene: NA; v_gene: TRBV6-5; abundance: NA; CDR3aa: CASRDTTSYEQYF; CDR3nt: TGTGCCAGCAGGGATACTACCTCCTACGAGCAGTACTTC
j_gene: TRBJ2-7; len: 16; d_gene: NA; v_gene: TRBV18; abundance: NA; CDR3aa: CASSPLGATRRNEQYF; CDR3nt: TGTGCCAGCTCACCACTGGGAGCAACACGGAGAAACGAGCAGTACTTC
j_gene: TRBJ1-2; len: 13; d_gene: NA; v_gene: TRBV29-1; abundance: NA; CDR3aa: CSVALPWVNGYTF; CDR3nt: TGCAGCGTTGCCCTTCCGTGGGTAAATGGCTACACCTTC
j_gene: TRBJ2-7; len: 13; d_gene: NA; v_gene: TRBV4-2; abundance: NA; CDR3aa: CASTSGPLREQYF; CDR3nt: TGTGCCAGCACGTCGGGCCCTCTCCGCGAGCAGTACTTC
j_gene: TRBJ2-3; len: 18; d_gene: NA; v_gene: TRBV10-3; abundance: few; CDR3aa: CAISAHTPGTSSTDTQYF; CDR3nt: TGTGCCATCAGTGCTCACACGCCCGGGACCTCTAGCACAGATACGCAGTATTTT
j_gene: TRBJ2-1; len: 13; d_gene: TRBD1; v_gene: TRBV5-1; abundance: NA; CDR3aa: CASSLYRGYEQFF; CDR3nt: TGCGCCAGCAGCTTATACAGGGGTTATGAGCAGTTCTTC
j_gene: TRBJ2-5; len: 15; d_gene: NA; v_gene: TRBV6-5; abundance: few; CDR3aa: CASSYSQRVRETQYF; CDR3nt: TGTGCCAGCAGTTACTCACAGCGGGTTCGAGAGACCCAGTACTTC
j_gene: TRBJ2-1; len: 13; d_gene: NA; v_gene: TRBV5-1; abundance: few; CDR3aa: CASSFESGGEQFF; CDR3nt: TGCGCCAGCAGCTTTGAGTCGGGTGGTGAGCAGTTCTTC
j_gene: TRBJ2-7; len: 17; d_gene: TRBD2; v_gene: TRBV5-1; abundance: few; CDR3aa: CASSRDRGGLAGSEQYF; CDR3nt: TGCGCCAGCAGCCGGGACAGGGGGGGACTAGCGGGATCCGAGCAGTACTTC
j_gene: TRBJ1-1; len: 17; d_gene: NA; v_gene: TRBV19; abundance: NA; CDR3aa: CASSILAGSQGYGEAFF; CDR3nt: TGTGCCAGTAGTATTCTTGCCGGTTCCCAGGGGTATGGTGAAGCTTTCTTT
j_gene: TRBJ1-2; len: 15; d_gene: NA; v_gene: TRBV11-3; abundance: few; CDR3aa: CASSLARDGGYGYTF; CDR3nt: TGTGCCAGCAGCTTAGCTAGGGACGGCGGATATGGCTACACCTTC
j_gene: TRBJ2-3; len: 16; d_gene: NA; v_gene: TRBV4-3; abundance: many; CDR3aa: CASSQDGVSSTDTQYF; CDR3nt: TGCGCCAGCAGCCAAGATGGAGTCAGTAGCACAGATACGCAGTATTTT
j_gene: TRBJ2-1; len: 15; d_gene: TRBD2; v_gene: TRBV12-3/TRBV12-4; abundance: NA; CDR3aa: CASSEGLALVAEQFF; CDR3nt: TGTGCCAGCAGTGAGGGACTAGCCCTAGTAGCCGAGCAGTTCTTC
j_gene: TRBJ2-7; len: 17; d_gene: TRBD2; v_gene: TRBV2; abundance: few; CDR3aa: CASSELASGRRIDEQYF; CDR3nt: TGTGCCAGCAGTGAATTGGCTAGCGGGAGGAGGATCGACGAGCAGTACTTC
j_gene: TRBJ1-1; len: 13; d_gene: TRBD1; v_gene: TRBV19; abundance: NA; CDR3aa: CATRTGVGTEAFF; CDR3nt: TGTGCCACCCGGACAGGGGTGGGCACTGAAGCTTTCTTT
j_gene: TRBJ2-7; len: 14; d_gene: TRBD2; v_gene: TRBV5-1; abundance: many; CDR3aa: CASSMTSGSVEQYF; CDR3nt: TGCGCCAGCAGCATGACTAGCGGGAGTGTTGAGCAGTACTTC
j_gene: TRBJ2-2; len: 16; d_gene: TRBD2; v_gene: TRBV25-1; abundance: NA; CDR3aa: CASSSVAGKNTGELFF; CDR3nt: TGTGCCAGCAGTAGTGTAGCGGGTAAAAACACCGGGGAGCTGTTTTTT
j_gene: TRBJ2-3; len: 17; d_gene: TRBD2; v_gene: TRBV29-1; abundance: NA; CDR3aa: CSVEDLAAAGGTDTQYF; CDR3nt: TGCAGCGTTGAAGATCTCGCGGCGGCGGGAGGGACAGATACGCAGTATTTT
j_gene: TRBJ1-1; len: 15; d_gene: TRBD1; v_gene: TRBV18; abundance: few; CDR3aa: CASSPRDRFTTEAFF; CDR3nt: TGTGCCAGCTCACCACGGGACAGGTTTACGACTGAAGCTTTCTTT
j_gene: TRBJ1-6; len: 13; d_gene: NA; v_gene: TRBV18; abundance: NA; CDR3aa: CASSPGFGSPLHF; CDR3nt: TGTGCCAGCTCACCAGGGTTTGGTTCACCCCTCCACTTT
j_gene: TRBJ1-3; len: 14; d_gene: NA; v_gene: TRBV7-9; abundance: NA; CDR3aa: CASSSTESGNTIYF; CDR3nt: TGTGCCAGCAGCTCAACCGAGTCTGGAAACACCATATATTTT
j_gene: TRBJ2-7; len: 16; d_gene: NA; v_gene: TRBV14; abundance: NA; CDR3aa: CASSHETRYNSYEQYF; CDR3nt: TGTGCCAGCAGCCACGAAACTAGGTATAATAGCTACGAGCAGTACTTC
j_gene: TRBJ1-2; len: 12; d_gene: NA; v_gene: TRBV9; abundance: NA; CDR3aa: CASKGTPNGYTF; CDR3nt: TGTGCCAGCAAAGGGACACCCAATGGCTACACCTTC
j_gene: TRBJ2-7; len: 16; d_gene: TRBD1; v_gene: TRBV9; abundance: NA; CDR3aa: CASSVGGTALSYEQYF; CDR3nt: TGTGCCAGCAGCGTAGGGGGGACAGCTCTCTCCTACGAGCAGTACTTC
j_gene: TRBJ1-2; len: 12; d_gene: NA; v_gene: TRBV12-3/TRBV12-4; abundance: NA; CDR3aa: CAISRTNYVYTF; CDR3nt: TGTGCCATCAGTAGGACTAACTATGTCTACACCTTC
j_gene: TRBJ2-7; len: 15; d_gene: NA; v_gene: TRBV6-4; abundance: NA; CDR3aa: CASSAQASLAYEQYF; CDR3nt: TGTGCCAGCAGTGCCCAGGCCTCTCTGGCCTACGAGCAGTACTTC
j_gene: TRBJ1-2; len: 17; d_gene: NA; v_gene: TRBV4-1; abundance: NA; CDR3aa: CASSQVTNRAPNYGYTF; CDR3nt: TGCGCCAGCAGCCAAGTCACTAACAGGGCCCCTAACTATGGCTACACCTTC
j_gene: TRBJ2-2; len: 16; d_gene: TRBD1; v_gene: TRBV18; abundance: few; CDR3aa: CASSPPGQGNTGELFF; CDR3nt: TGTGCCAGCTCACCCCCCGGACAGGGGAACACCGGGGAGCTGTTTTTT
j_gene: TRBJ2-7; len: 14; d_gene: TRBD1; v_gene: TRBV6-5; abundance: NA; CDR3aa: CASSRTGQIYEQYF; CDR3nt: TGTGCCAGCAGTCGCACGGGACAGATCTACGAGCAGTACTTC
j_gene: TRBJ1-2; len: 12; d_gene: NA; v_gene: TRBV7-9; abundance: NA; CDR3aa: CASTPWQDGYTF; CDR3nt: TGTGCCAGCACCCCGTGGCAGGATGGCTACACCTTC
j_gene: TRBJ2-3; len: 15; d_gene: TRBD1; v_gene: TRBV11-1; abundance: few; CDR3aa: CASRPGTGSPDTQYF; CDR3nt: TGTGCCAGCCGCCCTGGGACAGGGTCCCCAGATACGCAGTATTTT
j_gene: TRBJ1-1; len: 12; d_gene: NA; v_gene: TRBV20-1; abundance: NA; CDR3aa: CSAAKRHTEAFF; CDR3nt: TGCAGTGCTGCTAAGCGTCACACTGAAGCTTTCTTT
j_gene: TRBJ1-1; len: 12; d_gene: NA; v_gene: TRBV2; abundance: NA; CDR3aa: CASRPVNTEAFF; CDR3nt: TGTGCCAGCCGCCCAGTTAACACTGAAGCTTTCTTT
j_gene: TRBJ2-1; len: 16; d_gene: TRBD2; v_gene: TRBV7-3; abundance: NA; CDR3aa: CASRPLLQRGDDEQFF; CDR3nt: TGTGCCAGCAGACCACTACTCCAGCGGGGGGACGATGAGCAGTTCTTC
j_gene: TRBJ2-5; len: 14; d_gene: NA; v_gene: TRBV27; abundance: few; CDR3aa: CASSLLPAEETQYF; CDR3nt: TGTGCCAGCAGTTTATTGCCGGCCGAAGAGACCCAGTACTTC
j_gene: TRBJ2-6; len: 19; d_gene: NA; v_gene: TRBV15; abundance: NA; CDR3aa: CATSRVSVGRASGANVLTF; CDR3nt: TGTGCCACCAGCAGAGTTTCGGTCGGAAGGGCCTCTGGGGCCAACGTCCTGACTTTC
j_gene: TRBJ2-7; len: 14; d_gene: TRBD1; v_gene: TRBV13; abundance: NA; CDR3aa: CASRRTGEAGEQYF; CDR3nt: TGTGCCAGTAGACGGACAGGGGAAGCGGGCGAGCAGTACTTC
j_gene: TRBJ2-7; len: 20; d_gene: NA; v_gene: TRBV7-6; abundance: many; CDR3aa: CASSLVPPGGSGAVTYEQYF; CDR3nt: TGTGCCAGCAGCTTAGTGCCGCCCGGGGGCTCGGGGGCGGTTACCTACGAGCAGTACTTC
j_gene: TRBJ2-1; len: 11; d_gene: NA; v_gene: TRBV5-6; abundance: NA; CDR3aa: CASSLDDEQFF; CDR3nt: TGTGCCAGCAGCTTGGACGATGAGCAGTTCTTC
j_gene: TRBJ2-3; len: 15; d_gene: TRBD2; v_gene: TRBV7-9; abundance: NA; CDR3aa: CASSFTRLAPDTQYF; CDR3nt: TGTGCCAGCAGCTTCACGCGACTAGCCCCAGATACGCAGTATTTT
j_gene: TRBJ2-7; len: 16; d_gene: TRBD2; v_gene: TRBV12-3/TRBV12-4; abundance: NA; CDR3aa: CASSAILAGGPYEQYF; CDR3nt: TGTGCCAGCAGCGCGATACTAGCGGGAGGCCCCTACGAGCAGTACTTC
j_gene: TRBJ2-2; len: 16; d_gene: NA; v_gene: TRBV12-3/TRBV12-4; abundance: NA; CDR3aa: CASRPSGQRNTGELFF; CDR3nt: TGTGCCAGCAGACCAAGCGGACAGCGGAACACCGGGGAGCTGTTTTTT
j_gene: TRBJ2-3; len: 10; d_gene: NA; v_gene: TRBV12-3/TRBV12-4; abundance: NA; CDR3aa: CASSRATQYF; CDR3nt: TGTGCCAGCAGCCGGGCCACGCAGTATTTT